A single sample gave rise to the 18 T cell receptor beta chains below, sequenced in a study of shared clonotypes between healthy human individuals. Repertoires were generated with immunoSEQ multiplex PCR, while TCRdb's copy carries only in-frame clones and drops some. The sample consists of around 2,000,000 clones, roughly 95% of them appearing once. What was sequenced was naive CD4+ T cells sorted from blood. Subset here: CD45RA+ positively selected. The receptors shown here come from a man aged 18 to 29 in good health.

The rearrangement uses TRBV11-3 and TRBJ1-2; D remains ambiguous. CDR3 length: 13 residues. Germline V gene sequence: CDR1 SGHNT, CDR2 YENEEA. Trimming pared 3 bases from V and 4 bases from J, leaving 9 bases between. CDR3 amino acids: CASSFPASYGYTF. CDR3 coding DNA: TGTGCCAGCAGCTTCCCGGCCAGCTATGGCTACACCTTC.

As concerns this clone: Distinct nucleotide sequences in the sample also encode this CDR3. CDR3 region: CASSRDTNTGELFF. The CDR3 nucleotides are TGTGCCAGCAGCCGGGACACGAACACCGGGGAGCTGTTTTTT. The rearrangement joins TRBV7-3 to TRBJ2-2; TRBD1 might be the D (6 bases). The CDR3 spans 14 residues. Germline V gene sequence: CDR1 SGHTA, CDR2 FQGTGA. The V and J ends lost 5 bases and 0 bases respectively, with 7 bases between them.

Here the CDR3 reads CTSSQDDSLEQFF. In nucleotides, the CDR3 is TGCACCAGCAGCCAAGATGACTCCCTCGAGCAGTTCTTC. V gene TRBV1 combines with J gene TRBJ2-1; no DNA check was done on the table's D call, TRBD2. TRBV1 is deemed a pseudogene. The length of the CDR3 is 13 residues.

The V gene is TRBV28, the J gene TRBJ1-6, with a possible D match to TRBD1 (6 bases). CDR3 length equals 15 residues. With 6 bases removed from V and 2 bases from J, the gap between germline ends came to 11 bases. Germline V lookup: CDR1 MDHEN, CDR2 SYDVKM. The CDR3 region has the DNA TGTGCCAGCAGGGTACAGGGAGCCTATAATTCACCCCTCCACTTT. Protein: CASRVQGAYNSPLHF.

The J gene is TRBJ2-2, the V gene TRBV18; D is possibly TRBD2 (5 bases). This CDR3 has 15 amino acids. CDR1 is KGHSH, CDR2 LQKENI, per germline. V lost 3 bases and J lost 5, with 13 bases in between. DNA of the CDR3: TGTGCCAGCTCACCGCAGACGGGAAAAACCGGGGAGCTGTTTTTT. Amino acid sequence: CASSPQTGKTGELFF.

V is TRBV5-1 and J is TRBJ2-5, with D hard to call. V gave up 5 bases and J gave up 5 bases, with 7 bases separating them. Germline loops: CDR1 SGHRS, CDR2 YFSETQ. This CDR3 region has 11 residues. This chain's CDR3 is CASRDHETQYF. The CDR3 nucleotides are TGCGCCAGCAGGGATCACGAGACCCAGTACTTC. Based on the CDR3 plus reference TRBV5-1 and TRBJ2-5, the full variable domain is KAGVTQTPRYLIKTRGQQVTLSCSPISGHRSVSWYQQTPGQGLQFLFEYFSETQRNKGNFPGRFSGRQFSNSRSEMNVSTLELGDSALYLCASRDHETQYFGPGTRLLVL.

Concerning this clone: Other DNA sequences in this sample translate to the same CDR3. The V gene is TRBV7-3, the J gene TRBJ2-1, with 8 bases aligning to TRBD2. There are 14 residues in the CDR3. In germline, CDR1 is SGHTA, CDR2 FQGTGA. Germline trimming cut 5 bases from V and 6 bases from J; bases unmatched to any gene: 6. The CDR3 DNA reads as TGTGCCAGCAGCCTCGGGCTAGCGGGCAATGAGCAGTTCTTC. Encoded protein: CASSLGLAGNEQFF. The full variable domain, in which reference TRBV7-3 and TRBJ2-1 provide the parts outside the CDR3, is GAGVSQTPSNKVTEKGKYVELRCDPISGHTALYWYRQSLGQGPEFLIYFQGTGAADDSGLPNDRFFAVRPEGSVSTLKIQRTERGDSAVYLCASSLGLAGNEQFFGPGTRLTVL.

The CDR3 DNA sequence: TGTGCCAGCTCCCGGGGCGGGGAGAATGAGCAGTTCTTC. It encodes CASSRGGENEQFF. The V call is TRBV6-5, the J call TRBJ2-1, with TRBD2 as a possible D gene (6 bases). Germline V gene lookup returns CDR1 MNHEY and CDR2 SVGAGI. This CDR3 spans 13 amino acids. V lost 8 bases and J lost 7, with 15 bases in between.

For this clone: This likely came from a read error, as a far larger clone is one base away. The CDR3 reads CVWSVNTEAFF. DNA for the CDR3: TGTGTCTGGAGCGTAAACACTGAAGCTTTCTTT. This chain joins TRBV30 and TRBJ1-1, with D uncertain. The CDR3 covers 11 residues. CDR1 is GTSNPN and CDR2 is SVGIG in the germline V gene (reference sequence).

The chain employs TRBV6-6 and TRBJ2-3, with 12 bases lining up with TRBD2. This CDR3 is built from 16 residues. Per germline, CDR1 MNHNY and CDR2 SVGAGI (reference sequence). Germline trimming cut 2 bases from V and 5 bases from J; bases unmatched to any gene: 5. CDR3: CASSYMTSGSGDTQYF. The CDR3 DNA is TGTGCCAGCAGTTACATGACTAGCGGGAGCGGAGATACGCAGTATTTT.

In DNA form, the CDR3 reads TGTGCCAGCAGCCCTCTCCCGGCGGCCCCGAAGGAAGGCTACACCTTC. Residues: CASSPLPAAPKEGYTF. The rearrangement uses TRBV7-2 and TRBJ1-2; D ambiguous. The CDR3 runs to 16 residues. The V end was cut by 5 bases, the J end by 8 bases, with 24 bases between. The germline V gene encodes CDR1 SGHTA and CDR2 FQGNSA.

The chain joins TRBV5-6 to TRBJ1-5, with no clear D. The V and J ends lost 5 bases and 4 bases respectively, with 13 bases between them. The V gene's germline CDR1 is SGHDT and CDR2 YYEEEE. The CDR3 is 14 amino acids. For the CDR3, the DNA is TGTGCCAGCAGTAAGGGAGGCGGGAATCAGCCCCAGCATTTT. This codes for CASSKGGGNQPQHF.

The chain recombines TRBV30 with TRBJ1-6; 7 positions match TRBD1. Germline assignment: CDR1 GTSNPN and CDR2 SVGIG (reference sequence). Unmatched junction bases numbered 12, after V lost 4 bases and J lost 9 bases. This CDR3 has 15 residues. CDR3 DNA: TGTGCCTGGACTGGGGCCAGGGGGACTGGTTCACCCCTCCACTTT. This codes for CAWTGARGTGSPLHF.

V gene TRBV18 combines with J gene TRBJ2-7; the D gene could be TRBD1 or TRBD2 (5 bases each). The CDR3 runs to 14 residues. Trimming took 4 bases from V and 1 from J, leaving 11 bases between them. Germline lookup yields CDR1 KGHSH and CDR2 LQKENI. The CDR3: CASSRGSTSYEQYF. DNA of the CDR3: TGTGCCAGCTCACGGGGGTCTACTTCCTACGAGCAGTACTTC.

Concerning this clone: Other nucleotide sequences in the sample specify the same CDR3. The chain is built from TRBV18 and TRBJ1-1, with D possibly TRBD1 on 6 matching bases. The V end was cut by 6 bases, the J end by 1 base, with 9 bases between. Germline V gives CDR1 KGHSH, CDR2 LQKENI. This CDR3 region has 13 residues. The CDR3 loop is CASSPTGNTEAFF. CDR3 in DNA: TGTGCCAGCTCCCCGACAGGGAACACTGAAGCTTTCTTT.

This clone came up once. The chain combines TRBV5-1 with TRBJ2-4; D tentatively reads TRBD1 or TRBD2 (5 bases each). The V gene lost 0 bases and the J gene lost 0 bases, with 10 bases spanning the gap. Germline V gene data show CDR1 as SGHRS and CDR2 as YFSETQ. The CDR3 loop spans 16 amino acids. The CDR3: CASSLGGVLAKNIQYF. CDR3 DNA sequence: TGCGCCAGCAGCTTGGGAGGGGTGCTAGCCAAAAACATTCAGTACTTC.

The chain uses TRBV7-2 and TRBJ1-6; D perhaps matches TRBD1 (6 bases). Germline V CDR1 and CDR2: SGHTA, FQGNSA. Deletions cut 1 base from V and 0 bases from J, with 16 bases between. The CDR3 sequence is 19 residues long. The CDR3 loop is CASSLVSWTEFSYNSPLHF. The DNA for the CDR3 is TGTGCCAGCAGCTTAGTATCTTGGACAGAGTTCTCCTATAATTCACCCCTCCACTTT. The full variable domain, in which reference TRBV7-2 and TRBJ1-6 provide the parts outside the CDR3, is GAGVSQSPSNKVTEKGKDVELRCDPISGHTALYWYRQSLGQGLEFLIYFQGNSAPDKSGLPSDRFSAERTGGSVSTLTIQRTQQEDSAVYLCASSLVSWTEFSYNSPLHFGNGTRLTVT.

The J gene is TRBJ2-1, the V gene TRBV18; no reliable D call. V lost 1 base and J 9 bases, leaving 7 bases between the germline ends. This CDR3 contains 12 residues. The germline V gene has CDR1 KGHSH and CDR2 LQKENI. In nucleotides, the CDR3 is TGTGCCAGCTCACCACTAGTTGGTGAGCAGTTCTTC. Its protein product is CASSPLVGEQFF.